This T cell receptor beta chain is from a study of control samples from healthy donors and cancer patients. Assay: immunoSEQ multiplex PCR; the TCRdb copy retains only in-frame clones and omits some. The sample contains about 170,000 clones, around 95% of which appear only once. Germline CDR1 MNHEY, CDR2 SVGEGT. The V and J ends lost 3 bases and 7 bases respectively, with 7 bases between them. This CDR3 is 13 amino acids long. The sequencing input was blood. This clonotype was sampled from a woman aged 55-75 years in good health. J is TRBJ1-6 and V is TRBV6-2 or TRBV6-3, with D possibly TRBD1 on 5 matching bases. The CDR3, as DNA: TGTGCCAGCAGTTATAACAGGAATTCACCCCTCCACTTT. It codes for CASSYNRNSPLHF.